The 19 T cell receptor beta chains below were found in one sample sequenced in a study of technical replicates of blood from several donors. Data came from immunoSEQ multiplex PCR; TCRdb stores just in-frame clones and leaves some out. The sample lists approximately 85,000 clones; around 94% were seen once. The sample comprised T cells isolated from PBMCs. These receptors were obtained from a human donor in good health.

The rearrangement links TRBV6-5 to TRBJ2-1; TRBD2 matches 11 bases. The germline V gene has CDR1 MNHEY and CDR2 SVGAGI. The V gene end was trimmed by 5 bases and the J gene end by 4 bases; junction bases not matched to a gene: 1. The CDR3 is 14 amino acids. CDR3 sequence (DNA): TGTGCCAGCAGTCTAGCGGGGGGTTACAATGAGCAGTTCTTC. Translation gives CASSLAGGYNEQFF.

This chain links TRBV25-1 with TRBJ2-1; 7 positions match TRBD1. Trimming took 5 bases from V and 1 from J; bases not matched to a gene: 11. The germline V gene has CDR1 MGHDK and CDR2 SYGVNS. This CDR3 region has 17 residues. CDR3 sequence: CASSLHPQGYSYNEQFF. CDR3 DNA: TGTGCCAGCAGTCTACATCCACAGGGGTATTCCTACAATGAGCAGTTCTTC.

V and J are TRBV5-4 and TRBJ2-7; the match to TRBD1 covers 9 bases. V shed 4 bases and J 2 bases; nucleotides not matched to a gene: 4. CDR1 and CDR2 (germline): SGHNT, YYREEE (reference sequence). This CDR3 is built from 14 residues. CDR3 region: CASSPGQGPYEQYF. The CDR3 DNA reads as TGTGCCAGCAGCCCGGGACAGGGTCCCTACGAGCAGTACTTC.

This chain uses TRBV4-1 with TRBJ2-6; a possible D gene is TRBD1 (5 bases). The V gene's germline CDR1 is MGHRA and CDR2 YSYEKL. V was pared by 8 bases and J by 2 bases, with 16 bases between. This CDR3 is 16 amino acids long. CDR3 protein: CASARGGITGANVLTF. Here the CDR3 DNA reads TGCGCCAGCGCAAGGGGTGGCATAACTGGGGCCAACGTCCTGACTTTC.

The chain uses TRBV4-1 and TRBJ1-2, with 11 bases fitting TRBD1. Germline V gene sequence: CDR1 MGHRA, CDR2 YSYEKL. This CDR3 contains 14 residues. Losses at the gene ends were 6 bases for V and 6 bases for J; bases not matched to a gene: 6. In nucleotides, the CDR3 is TGCGCCAGCAGACCCCCGGGACAGGGGGATGGCTACACCTTC. It yields the protein CASRPPGQGDGYTF.

The chain links TRBV27 to TRBJ1-2; D is possibly TRBD1 (5 bases). The CDR3 is 15 residues long. V lost 0 bases and J lost 3, with 11 bases in between. Looked up from germline, CDR1 is MNHEY and CDR2 is SMNVEV (reference sequence). CDR3 protein: CASSLSPGGDYGYTF. The CDR3 bases are TGTGCCAGCAGTTTATCGCCGGGGGGGGACTATGGCTACACCTTC.

This chain links TRBV7-9 with TRBJ2-7; D is unresolved. The length of the CDR3 is 12 residues. Deletions cut 2 bases from V and 5 bases from J, with 7 bases between. Germline CDR1 SEHNR, CDR2 FQNEAQ (reference sequence). CDR3 residues: CASSLQVDEQYF. CDR3 sequence (DNA): TGTGCCAGCAGCTTACAGGTTGACGAGCAGTACTTC. Using reference TRBV7-9 and TRBJ2-7 for the parts outside the CDR3, the full variable domain is DTGVSQNPRHKITKRGQNVTFRCDPISEHNRLYWYRQTLGQGPEFLTYFQNEAQLEKSRLLSDRFSAERPKGSFSTLEIQRTEQGDSAMYLCASSLQVDEQYFGPGTRLTVT.

DNA of the CDR3: TGTGCCAGCCGACCCTCTAAACAGGGGTGGGACACTGAAGCTTTCTTT. Amino acid sequence: CASRPSKQGWDTEAFF. The rearrangement joins TRBV27 to TRBJ1-1; 7 positions match TRBD1. The V segment lost 8 bases and the J segment 3 bases; nucleotides outside the gene matches: 15. CDR1 and CDR2 from the germline V gene are MNHEY and SMNVEV (reference sequence). This CDR3 is 16 amino acids long.

The chain is built from TRBV5-4 and TRBJ1-4; D is ambiguous. CDR1 is SGHNT and CDR2 is YYREEE in the germline V gene (reference sequence). The germline V and J ends were trimmed by 2 bases and 8 bases, with 10 bases remaining between them. This CDR3 region has 13 residues. CDR3 sequence reads: CASSFNPQEKLFF. In nucleotides, the CDR3 is TGTGCCAGCAGCTTTAACCCTCAGGAAAAACTGTTTTTT.

Only one count was recorded for this clone. The V call is TRBV5-4, the J call TRBJ1-2, with D uncertain. CDR3 size: 14 residues. V was clipped by 0 bases and J by 6 bases, with 12 bases between them. Germline V lookup: CDR1 SGHNT, CDR2 YYREEE (reference sequence). As DNA, the CDR3 is TGTGCCAGCAGCTTGGGATCTGGGAGTGATGGCTACACCTTC. It translates to CASSLGSGSDGYTF.

This clone showed up just once. The chain combines TRBV9 with TRBJ2-2, with TRBD1 matching over 7 bases. The CDR3 is 15 amino acids. Per germline, CDR1 SGDLS and CDR2 YYNGEE. The trim removed 2 bases at V and 1 base at J, leaving 2 bases unmatched. CDR3 amino acids: CASSVYRGNTGELFF. In DNA, the CDR3 is TGTGCCAGCAGCGTCTACAGGGGGAACACCGGGGAGCTGTTTTTT.

This sequence joins TRBV2 and TRBJ2-3; a weak D match, TRBD2 (6 bases). The CDR3 length is 15 residues. Germline assignment: CDR1 SNHLY and CDR2 FYNNEI. The V end lost 3 bases, the J end lost 4 bases, and 14 bases lay between the germline ends. CDR3 residues: CASSDLARVADTQYF. The CDR3 nucleotides read TGTGCCAGCAGTGACCTAGCGAGGGTGGCAGATACGCAGTATTTT.

The chain is built from TRBV19 and TRBJ2-5, with 7 nucleotides matching TRBD2. The CDR3 has 13 residues. The germline CDR1 and CDR2 sequences are LNHDA and SQIVND (reference sequence). With V trimmed by 4 bases and J by 3 bases, 2 bases remained unmatched. The CDR3 sequence is CASSTLAKETQYF. The CDR3 nucleotides read TGTGCCAGTAGTACACTAGCGAAAGAGACCCAGTACTTC. Looking up the rest from reference TRBV19 and TRBJ2-5 gives the full variable domain: DGGITQSPKYLFRKEGQNVTLSCEQNLNHDAMYWYRQDPGQGLRLIYYSQIVNDFQKGDIAEGYSVSREKKESFPLTVTSAQKNPTAFYLCASSTLAKETQYFGPGTRLLVL.

V and J are TRBV29-1 and TRBJ2-5, with 10 bases aligning to TRBD1. Germline values: CDR1 SQVTM, CDR2 ANQGSEA. This CDR3 has 13 amino acids. Trimming at V came to 6 bases and at J to 0 bases, leaving 1 base not matched to a gene. CDR3 in DNA: TGCAGCGTCGGACAGGGGGACCAAGAGACCCAGTACTTC. This gives the protein CSVGQGDQETQYF.

The CDR3 protein is CAWSVLTGDSPLHF. The DNA for the CDR3 is TGTGCCTGGAGTGTACTTACGGGGGATTCACCCCTCCACTTT. The chain is built from TRBV30 and TRBJ1-6, with D tentatively TRBD1 (5 bases). Germline V CDR1 and CDR2: GTSNPN, SVGIG (reference sequence). The CDR3 totals 14 residues. Trimming took off 0 bases at V and 8 bases at J, with 11 bases between the two ends.

This clone was seen a few times. The J gene is TRBJ2-5, the V gene TRBV5-6; possibly TRBD1 for D (5 bases). The CDR3 is 11 amino acids. V dropped 4 bases and J dropped 9 bases, with 10 bases sitting between them. Germline V gives CDR1 SGHDT, CDR2 YYEEEE. CDR3 region: CASSRGHSQYF. For the CDR3, the DNA is TGTGCCAGCAGCCGAGGACATTCCCAGTACTTC.

The CDR3 is CASSYSREGNTIYF. The CDR3 DNA sequence: TGTGCCAGCAGTTACTCGCGAGAGGGAAACACCATATATTTT. The chain recombines TRBV6-6 with TRBJ1-3; D is unresolved. The CDR3 consists of 14 residues. V lost 0 bases, J lost 4 bases, and 7 bases lay in between. CDR1 and CDR2 (germline): MNHNY, SVGAGI (reference sequence).

The gene calls are TRBV6-6 and TRBJ1-1; 9 nucleotides align to TRBD1. Trimming cost V 2 bases and J 6 bases; bases outside gene matches: 4. From germline, CDR1 is MNHNY and CDR2 SVGAGI (reference sequence). The CDR3 loop spans 14 amino acids. The CDR3 DNA reads as TGTGCCAGCAGTTACGGGGACAGGGCCGCTGAAGCTTTCTTT. This encodes CASSYGDRAAEAFF.

The rearrangement links TRBV4-1 to TRBJ2-5; D unresolved. V lost 0 bases, J lost 1 base, and 9 bases lay in between. The CDR3 has 15 residues. The germline V gene has CDR1 MGHRA and CDR2 YSYEKL. The CDR3 sequence is CASSQDEQAQETQYF. Written as DNA, the CDR3 is TGCGCCAGCAGCCAAGATGAGCAGGCCCAAGAGACCCAGTACTTC.